The present T cell receptor beta chain was sequenced within a study of glioma-infiltrating T cells. General observations from the study: Tissue-blood divergence was below expectation in non-neoplastic patients, above in gliomas. Tissue and blood shared very few CDR3 sequences.

Amplification of TCR alpha and beta CDR3 regions from RNA used iRepertoire nested multiplex PCR. Input was roughly 100-450 ng of tissue mRNA or PBMC total RNA. TCRdb redid the calling of the multiplex PCR reads with MiXCR, one entry per CDR3 protein. This table has 100,000 to 150,000 distinct CDR3 sequences, roughly a quarter appearing once. With V trimmed by 4 bases and J by 0 bases, 8 bases remained unmatched. CDR1 is MNHEY and CDR2 is SVGAGI in the germline V gene. The CDR3 is made up of 17 amino acids. Regarding this clonotype: As yet, its antigen is unknown.

This clonotype originated in a human donor with low-grade glioma or glioblastoma, undergoing nonglioma brain surgery, or in good health (not recorded which). This rearrangement joins TRBV6-5 to TRBJ2-3, with 9 positions matching TRBD2. Sequences were obtained from glioma tissue, nonneoplastic brain tissue, or PBMCs (not recorded which). Written as DNA, the CDR3 is TGTGCCAGCAGTTTAGACGGGCTAGCGGGGAGCACAGATACGCAGTATTTT. This sequence encodes CASSLDGLAGSTDTQYF.